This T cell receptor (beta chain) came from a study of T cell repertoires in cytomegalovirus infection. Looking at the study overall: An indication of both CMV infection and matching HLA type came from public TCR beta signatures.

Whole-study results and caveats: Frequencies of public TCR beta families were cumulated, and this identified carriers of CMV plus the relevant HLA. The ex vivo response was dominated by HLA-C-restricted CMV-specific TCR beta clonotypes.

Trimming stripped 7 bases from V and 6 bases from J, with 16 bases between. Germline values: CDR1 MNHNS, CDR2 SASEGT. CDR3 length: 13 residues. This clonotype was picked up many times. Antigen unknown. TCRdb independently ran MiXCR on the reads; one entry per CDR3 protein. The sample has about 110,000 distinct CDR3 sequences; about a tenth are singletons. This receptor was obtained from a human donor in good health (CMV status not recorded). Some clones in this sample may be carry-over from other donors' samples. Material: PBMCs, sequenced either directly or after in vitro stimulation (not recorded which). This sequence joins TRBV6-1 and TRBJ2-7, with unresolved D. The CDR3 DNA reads TGTGCCAGCACCTACGCTATCTCCCTCGAGCAGTACTTC. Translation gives CASTYAISLEQYF.